One and the same sample provided the 9 T cell receptor beta chains below, sequenced in a study of T-cell reconstitution after alpha-beta-depleted transplantation in children. The TCRbeta library was prepared with unique molecular identifiers. TCRdb redid the calling of the PCR reads with MiXCR, one entry per CDR3 protein. Of 550,000 to 800,000 distinct CDR3 sequences in the sample, roughly 14% were seen once. The material sequenced was PBMCs, taken before TCRalphabeta/CD19-depleted stem cell transplant. Receptor source: a girl aged 2 to 10 with congenital amegakaryocytic thrombocytopenia, due to receive a stem cell transplant.

This clonotype was picked up many times. This chain connects TRBV5-1 to TRBJ2-3, with 7 bases aligning to TRBD1. V shed 3 bases, J shed 6 bases, and the junction held 4 bases outside the gene matches. Germline values: CDR1 SGHRS, CDR2 YFSETQ. The CDR3 spans 13 residues. The CDR3 bases are TGCGCCAGCAGCTACGGACAGGCGGATACGCAGTATTTT. This sequence encodes CASSYGQADTQYF.

Ten or more counts support this clonotype. This rearrangement joins TRBV20-1 to TRBJ2-1; D perhaps matches TRBD2 (6 bases). This CDR3 has 15 residues. The ends were cut back, 1 base at V and 4 bases at J, with 14 bases in the middle. Germline V gene lookup returns CDR1 DFQATT and CDR2 SNEGSKA (reference sequence). CDR3 residues: CSARVRLGNYNEQFF. The DNA of the CDR3 is TGCAGTGCTAGAGTCAGACTAGGTAATTACAATGAGCAGTTCTTC.

The rearrangement uses TRBV7-8 and TRBJ2-4; 7 bases are shared with TRBD1. Germline V CDR1 and CDR2: SGHVS, FQNEAQ. V lost 3 bases, J lost 8 bases, and 10 bases stayed unmatched. This CDR3 region has 15 residues. This CDR3 is CASSFGNRGSHIQYF. As DNA, the CDR3 is TGTGCCAGCAGCTTCGGGAACAGGGGAAGCCACATTCAGTACTTC.

This clonotype showed up just a few times. The rearrangement joins TRBV10-3 to TRBJ2-1, with D possibly matching TRBD1 (5 bases). V shed 7 bases and J shed 5 bases, with 12 bases lying between them. Germline V lookup: CDR1 ENHRY, CDR2 SYGVKD. There are 13 residues in the CDR3. The CDR3 nucleotides read TGTGCCATCAATATCAGGGCGGACAATGAGCAGTTCTTC. It yields the protein CAINIRADNEQFF.

This clonotype was found many times. The chain combines TRBV29-1 with TRBJ2-3, with D possibly being TRBD1 or TRBD2 (5 bases each). Trimming removed 3 bases from V and 2 bases from J, with 15 bases in between. The CDR3 covers 15 residues. The germline gives CDR1 SQVTM, CDR2 ANQGSEA. CDR3 protein: CSVDEGIANTDTQYF. CDR3 sequence (DNA): TGCAGCGTTGATGAGGGGATCGCAAACACAGATACGCAGTATTTT.

On this clonotype: This may be a read error, as it is one base from a much larger clone. The chain combines TRBV12-3 or TRBV12-4 with TRBJ2-2; perhaps TRBD2 as D (5 bases). This CDR3 spans 14 amino acids. The CDR3 region is CARSPEGPSRELFF. The CDR3, as DNA: TGTGCCCGCAGCCCCGAGGGTCCTAGCCGGGAGCTGTTTTTT.

This clonotype was counted between two and nine times. The rearrangement joins TRBV3-1 to TRBJ2-1; 8 nucleotides agree with TRBD2. The length of the CDR3 is 15 residues. Germline trimming cut 4 bases from V and 7 bases from J; bases unmatched to any gene: 9. Germline lookup yields CDR1 LGHDT and CDR2 YNNKEL (reference sequence). Here the CDR3 DNA reads TGTGCCAGCAGCCTGATGGCGGGAGGCTATAATGAGCAGTTCTTC. As protein: CASSLMAGGYNEQFF.

Many counts were recorded for this clonotype. The chain has TRBV20-1 and TRBJ2-6; D gene unclear. Trimming removed 3 bases at V and 2 bases at J, with 17 bases between. Germline values: CDR1 DFQATT, CDR2 SNEGSKA (reference sequence). This CDR3 has 17 residues. The CDR3 DNA reads as TGCAGTGCTAGCGAACAGATTAGTCGGGCTGGGGCCAACGTCCTGACTTTC. Amino acid sequence: CSASEQISRAGANVLTF.

This clonotype was counted a few times. The chain employs TRBV20-1 and TRBJ1-4, with a possible D match to TRBD1 (6 bases). CDR1 and CDR2 from the germline V gene are DFQATT and SNEGSKA (reference sequence). V gave up 3 bases and J gave up 8 bases, with 16 bases separating them. This CDR3 spans 14 amino acids. This CDR3 reads CSARVTGSDEKLFF. As DNA, the CDR3 is TGCAGTGCTAGGGTTACAGGGTCGGACGAAAAACTGTTTTTT.